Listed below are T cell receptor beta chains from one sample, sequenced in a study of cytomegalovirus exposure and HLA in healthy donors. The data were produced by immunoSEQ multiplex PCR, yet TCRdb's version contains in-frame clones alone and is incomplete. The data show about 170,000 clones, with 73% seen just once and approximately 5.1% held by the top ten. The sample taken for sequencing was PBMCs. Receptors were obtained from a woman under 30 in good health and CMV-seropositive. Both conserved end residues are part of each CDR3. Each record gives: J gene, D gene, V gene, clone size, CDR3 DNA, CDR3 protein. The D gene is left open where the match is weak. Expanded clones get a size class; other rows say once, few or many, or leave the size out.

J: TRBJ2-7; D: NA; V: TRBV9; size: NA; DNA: TGTGCCAGCAGCCCCACAGGGAAAGTCTACGAGCAGTACTTC; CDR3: CASSPTGKVYEQYF
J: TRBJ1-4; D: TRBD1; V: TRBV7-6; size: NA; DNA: TGTGCCAGCAGCTCCGTGGGACAGCTTAATGAAAAACTGTTTTTT; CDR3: CASSSVGQLNEKLFF
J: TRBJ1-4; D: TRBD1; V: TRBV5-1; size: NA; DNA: TGCGCCAGCAGCTCTGGCTGGACAGGTGAAAAACTGTTTTTT; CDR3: CASSSGWTGEKLFF
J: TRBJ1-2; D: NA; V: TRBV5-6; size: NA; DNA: TGTGCCAGCAGCTTGGGGGGGCTAGTTAACTATGGCTACACCTTC; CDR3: CASSLGGLVNYGYTF
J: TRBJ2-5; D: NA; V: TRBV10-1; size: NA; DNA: TGCGCCAGCAGTGAATGTGGAGGGACCCAGTACTTC; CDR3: CASSECGGTQYF
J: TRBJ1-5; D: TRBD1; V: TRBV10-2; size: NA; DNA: TGCGCCAGCAGTGAGTCGGGGACAGAAGGTACGAGCAATCAGCCCCAGCATTTT; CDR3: CASSESGTEGTSNQPQHF
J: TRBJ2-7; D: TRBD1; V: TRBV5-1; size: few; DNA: TGCGCCAGCAGCTTGGATATACAGGGGAACTACGAGCAGTACTTC; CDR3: CASSLDIQGNYEQYF
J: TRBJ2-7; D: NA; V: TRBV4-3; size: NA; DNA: TGCGCCAGCAGCCGCCGCTGGGGCTCTAATTCCTACGAGCAGTACTTC; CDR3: CASSRRWGSNSYEQYF
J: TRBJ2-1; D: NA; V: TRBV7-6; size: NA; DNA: TGTGCCAGCAGCTTTGCCGGGAACTACAATGAGCAGTTCTTC; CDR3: CASSFAGNYNEQFF
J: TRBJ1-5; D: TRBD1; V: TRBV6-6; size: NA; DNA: TGTGCCAGCAGTTACAGGGACAGGGCCGGCAATCAGCCCCAGCATTTT; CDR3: CASSYRDRAGNQPQHF
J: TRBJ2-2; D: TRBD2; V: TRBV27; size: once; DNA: TGTGCCAGCAGCATGAACCCGGGACTAGCCGGGGAGCTGTTTTTT; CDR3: CASSMNPGLAGELFF
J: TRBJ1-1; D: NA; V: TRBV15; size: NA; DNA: TGTGCCACCAGCAGAGGAGGTGCGGGGGAGTCTGAAGCTTTCTTT; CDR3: CATSRGGAGESEAFF
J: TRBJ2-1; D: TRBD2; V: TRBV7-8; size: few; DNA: TGTGCCAGCAGCTATTACCAAACTAGCGGGGGGCACAATGAGCAGTTCTTC; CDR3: CASSYYQTSGGHNEQFF
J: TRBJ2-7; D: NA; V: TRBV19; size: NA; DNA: TGTGCCAGTAGTCCCCATACACAGGGTAGGACCTACGAGCAGTACTTC; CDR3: CASSPHTQGRTYEQYF
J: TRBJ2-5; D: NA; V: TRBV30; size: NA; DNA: TGTGCCTGGGTAGGAGGAGGCGAGACCCAGTACTTC; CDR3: CAWVGGGETQYF
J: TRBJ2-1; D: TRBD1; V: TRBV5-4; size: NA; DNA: TGTGCCAGCAGCCAGGGACAGCGCCCCTACAATGAGCAGTTCTTC; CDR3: CASSQGQRPYNEQFF
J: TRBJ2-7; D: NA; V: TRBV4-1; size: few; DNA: TGCGCCAGCAGCCTACCCCCCGGGAGATCTGGGCCGGGGGAAGAGCAGTACTTC; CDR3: CASSLPPGRSGPGEEQYF
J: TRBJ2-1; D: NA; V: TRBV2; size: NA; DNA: TGTGCCCGACCTCTTGATAACCAGGGAAATGAGCAGTTCTTC; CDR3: CARPLDNQGNEQFF
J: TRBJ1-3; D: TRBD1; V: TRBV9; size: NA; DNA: TGTGCCAGCAGCCTTTCGACAGGGGACTTCTCTGGAAACACCATATATTTT; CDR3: CASSLSTGDFSGNTIYF
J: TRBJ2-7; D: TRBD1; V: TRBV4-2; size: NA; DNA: TGTGCCAGCAGCCAAGATGGGGCAGGGGGTTCCTACGAGCAGTACTTC; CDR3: CASSQDGAGGSYEQYF
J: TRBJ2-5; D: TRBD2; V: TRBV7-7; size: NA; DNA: TGTGCTAGCAGCTTAGGGGGTCTAGCGGGGATAGAGACCCAGTACTTC; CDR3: CASSLGGLAGIETQYF
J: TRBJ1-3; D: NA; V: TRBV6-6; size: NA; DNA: TGTGCCACCATCTGGGAGCCTGGAAACACCATATATTTT; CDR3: CATIWEPGNTIYF
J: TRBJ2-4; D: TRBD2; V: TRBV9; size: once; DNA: TGTGCCAGCAGCCCGGGACTAGCGTTAGGGGATAGCATTCAGTACTTC; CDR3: CASSPGLALGDSIQYF
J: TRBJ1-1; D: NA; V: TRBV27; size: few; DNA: TGTGCCAGCAGTTCCCGAGGAGGGTTGGTCACTGAAGCTTTCTTT; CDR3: CASSSRGGLVTEAFF
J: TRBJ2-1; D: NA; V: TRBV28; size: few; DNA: TGTGCCAGCAGTCGCGACAGATACAATGAGCAGTTCTTC; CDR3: CASSRDRYNEQFF
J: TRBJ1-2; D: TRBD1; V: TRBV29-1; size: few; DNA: TGCAGCTTATCCGGGACAGGGGGCAAGGTGGATGGCTACACCTTC; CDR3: CSLSGTGGKVDGYTF
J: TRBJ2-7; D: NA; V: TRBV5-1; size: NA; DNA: TGCGCCAGCAGCTTGAACCCGACAGGCACCTACGAGCAGTACTTC; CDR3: CASSLNPTGTYEQYF
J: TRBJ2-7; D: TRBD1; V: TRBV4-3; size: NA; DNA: TGCGCCAGCAGCCAAGACGGGACAGGGATCAACGAGCAGTACTTC; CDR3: CASSQDGTGINEQYF
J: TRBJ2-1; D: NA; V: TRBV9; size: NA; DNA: TGTGCCAGCAGCACCCCTCTTGGGGGGGGCGACAATGAGCAGTTCTTC; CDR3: CASSTPLGGGDNEQFF
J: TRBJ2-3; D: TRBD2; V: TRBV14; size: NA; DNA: TGTGCCAGCAGCCACACGAGAGTGGGACTAGCGGGGAACTTAGATACGCAGTATTTT; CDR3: CASSHTRVGLAGNLDTQYF
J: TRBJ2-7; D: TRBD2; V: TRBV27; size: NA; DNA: TGTGCCAGCAGTCCTAGTTCTCCTAGCGGGGCCTACGAGCAGTACTTC; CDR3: CASSPSSPSGAYEQYF
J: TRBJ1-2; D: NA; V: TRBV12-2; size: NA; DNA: TGTGCAAGTCGCTTAGCCGCGTCCCGGGACAGTGCAAGCTATGGCTACACCTTC; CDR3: CASRLAASRDSASYGYTF
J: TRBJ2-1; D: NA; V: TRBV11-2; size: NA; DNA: TGTGCCAGCAGCTTCCCCCCTCGGGGTGAGCAGTTCTTC; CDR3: CASSFPPRGEQFF
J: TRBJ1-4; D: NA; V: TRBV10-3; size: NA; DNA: TGTGCCATCAGTGACCTGTCAACTAATGAAAAACTGTTTTTT; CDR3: CAISDLSTNEKLFF
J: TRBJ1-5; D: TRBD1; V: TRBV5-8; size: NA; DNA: TGTGCCAGCAGCTTGGGGACAGGACAGGCGCCCCAGCATTTT; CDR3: CASSLGTGQAPQHF
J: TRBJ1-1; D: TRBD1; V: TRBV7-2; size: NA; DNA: TGTGCCAGCAGCTTCTCAGGGGGCAAGAACACTGAAGCTTTCTTT; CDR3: CASSFSGGKNTEAFF
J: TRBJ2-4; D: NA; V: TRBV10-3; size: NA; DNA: TGTGCCATCAGTGAAGGGGCAAACATTCAGTACTTC; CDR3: CAISEGANIQYF
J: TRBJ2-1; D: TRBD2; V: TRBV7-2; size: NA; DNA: TGTGCCAGCAGCTTATCTCTGGGACTAGTGGGTTACAATGAGCAGTTCTTC; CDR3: CASSLSLGLVGYNEQFF
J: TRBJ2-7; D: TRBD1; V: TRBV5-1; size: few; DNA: TGCGCCAGCCAAACCGGGACAGGAGACGAGCAGTACTTC; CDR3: CASQTGTGDEQYF
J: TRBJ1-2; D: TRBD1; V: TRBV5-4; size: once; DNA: TGTGCCAGCAGCTGGGCGACAGGGGGTAACTATGGCTACACCTTC; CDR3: CASSWATGGNYGYTF
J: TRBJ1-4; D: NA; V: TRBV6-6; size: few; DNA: TGTGCCAGCAGCCCGGACAGAGCAACTAATGAAAAACTGTTTTTT; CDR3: CASSPDRATNEKLFF
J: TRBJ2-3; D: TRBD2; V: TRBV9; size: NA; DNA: TGTGCCAGCAGCGTTGCAAAGCGGGGGGGCACAGATACGCAGTATTTT; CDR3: CASSVAKRGGTDTQYF
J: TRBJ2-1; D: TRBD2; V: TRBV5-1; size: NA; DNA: TGCGCCAGCAGCTTGGAGTCGCGGGGGGGCTTCTATGAGCAGTTCTTC; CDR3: CASSLESRGGFYEQFF
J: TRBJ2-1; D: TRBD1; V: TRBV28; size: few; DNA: TGTGCCAGCAGTGGGGAGACAGGGTTTGGCAATGAGCAGTTCTTC; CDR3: CASSGETGFGNEQFF
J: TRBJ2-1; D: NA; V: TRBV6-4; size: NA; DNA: TGTGCCAGCAGCGGGGATTTCAATGAGCAGTTCTTC; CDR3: CASSGDFNEQFF
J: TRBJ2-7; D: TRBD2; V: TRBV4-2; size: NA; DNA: TGTGCCAGCAGCCATACAGCGGGGAGTCTCTCCTACGAGCAGTACTTC; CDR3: CASSHTAGSLSYEQYF
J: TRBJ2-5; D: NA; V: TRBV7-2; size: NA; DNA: TGTGCCAGCAGTTCTAGGGAGACCCAGTACTTC; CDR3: CASSSRETQYF
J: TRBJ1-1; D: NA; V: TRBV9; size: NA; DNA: TGTGCCAGCAGCGCCGACGGGGTGGCGAACACTGAAGCTTTCTTT; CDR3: CASSADGVANTEAFF
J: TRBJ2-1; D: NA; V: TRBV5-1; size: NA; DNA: TGCGCCAGCAGAATAGGGGTACAATCCTACAATGAGCAGTTCTTC; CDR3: CASRIGVQSYNEQFF
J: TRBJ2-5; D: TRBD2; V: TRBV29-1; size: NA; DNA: TGCAGCGCGAGGGCTAGCGGGAGTTCCCGGGGGGAGACCCAGTACTTC; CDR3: CSARASGSSRGETQYF
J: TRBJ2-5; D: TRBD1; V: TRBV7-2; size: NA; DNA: TGTGCCAGCTCCAAGGGGGCGGATGGGGAGACCCAGTACTTC; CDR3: CASSKGADGETQYF
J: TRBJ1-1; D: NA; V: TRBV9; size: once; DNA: TGTGCTAGCAGCGTAGGGGAGGTGAACACTGAAGCTTTCTTT; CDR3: CASSVGEVNTEAFF
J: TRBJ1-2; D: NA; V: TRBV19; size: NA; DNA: TGTGCCAGTAGTACGCGGACAGTTTATGGCTACACCTTC; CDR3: CASSTRTVYGYTF
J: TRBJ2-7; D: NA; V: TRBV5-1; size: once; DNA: TGCGCCAGCAGGCTGTTAGGAGAGTACGAGCAGTACTTC; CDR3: CASRLLGEYEQYF
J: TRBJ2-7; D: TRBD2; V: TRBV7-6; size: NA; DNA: TGTGCCAGCAGCCCCCCTAGCGGGGGGCGCTACGAGCAGTACTTC; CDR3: CASSPPSGGRYEQYF
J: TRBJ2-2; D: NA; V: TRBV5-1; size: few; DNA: TGCGCCAGCAGTACGGGACTTGTAAACACCGGGGAGCTGTTTTTT; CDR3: CASSTGLVNTGELFF
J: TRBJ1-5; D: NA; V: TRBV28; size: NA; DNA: TGTGCCAGCAGTACACAGATTAGCAATCAGCCCCAGCATTTT; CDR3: CASSTQISNQPQHF
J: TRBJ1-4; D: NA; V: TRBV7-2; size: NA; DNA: TGTGCCAGCAGCTCTTCCCGGGCACTAGGGCGGAATGAAAAACTGTTTTTT; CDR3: CASSSSRALGRNEKLFF
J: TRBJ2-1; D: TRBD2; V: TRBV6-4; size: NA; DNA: TGTGCCAGCAGTGACGGAGCGGGGGGCGGGCGTGAGCAGTTCTTC; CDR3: CASSDGAGGGREQFF
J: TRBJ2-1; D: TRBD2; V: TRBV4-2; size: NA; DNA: TGTGCCAGCAGGTCACTAGCGGGGGCCTACAATGAGCAGTTCTTC; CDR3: CASRSLAGAYNEQFF